This T cell receptor beta chain originates from a study of T cells in Graves' hyperthyroidism and ophthalmopathy. Template material for amplifying TCR beta CDR3 regions consisted of RNA transcripts. The HTBI set primed first-round TCR CDR3 RT-PCR. TCRdb redid the calling of the multiplex PCR reads with MiXCR, one entry per CDR3 protein. There are over 500,000 distinct CDR3 sequences in the sample; 13% to 15% occur only once, and roughly 14% lies in the top ten. Germline V gene sequence: CDR1 SGHDN, CDR2 FVKESK. V shed 3 bases and J shed 8 bases, with 6 bases lying between them. The CDR3 is made up of 11 amino acids. When ophthalmopathy did not progress within 18 months, Graves' hyperthyroidism was considered stable. This clonotype was detected only a few times.

The TCR sequence derives from a woman aged 40 to 50 with Graves' hyperthyroidism. The sample was blood. The V and J genes are TRBV14 and TRBJ2-3; D gene ambiguous. Written as DNA, the CDR3 is TGTGCCAGCAGCCATTCTTCTACGCAGTATTTT. Amino acids: CASSHSSTQYF.